These 11 T cell receptor beta chains were all obtained from the same sample, sequenced in a study of cytomegalovirus exposure and HLA in healthy donors. The protocol was immunoSEQ multiplex PCR, while the TCRdb copy is restricted to in-frame clones and leaves out a portion. The table records more than 75,000 clones, about 92% of them present only once. Source material: PBMCs. These TCRs come from a man aged 18 to 29 in good health and CMV-seronegative.

The V gene is TRBV5-8, the J gene TRBJ1-3; no reliable D call. This CDR3 spans 16 amino acids. Trimming left V 0 bases short and J 2 bases short, with 12 bases between. The germline CDR1 and CDR2 sequences are SGHTS and YDEGEE. The CDR3 sequence: CASSLELQFPGNTIYF. The DNA for the CDR3 is TGTGCCAGCAGCTTGGAGTTACAGTTCCCTGGAAACACCATATATTTT.

The chain recombines TRBV7-6 with TRBJ2-2; the D gene is possibly TRBD1 (5 bases). The CDR3 sequence is 19 residues long. In germline, CDR1 is SGHVS, CDR2 FNYEAQ. Trimming stripped 4 bases from V and 4 bases from J, with 25 bases between. This CDR3 reads CASSSPRPGRRRGTGELFF. The CDR3 bases are TGTGCCAGCAGCTCCCCCCGACCTGGACGGCGTAGGGGCACCGGGGAGCTGTTTTTT.

V usage is TRBV4-1 and J usage is TRBJ1-4; TRBD1 matches 7 bases. Germline-derived CDR1 and CDR2 are MGHRA and YSYEKL. This CDR3 is built from 19 residues. J was trimmed by 4 bases and V by 2 bases; bases with no gene match: 16. The DNA for the CDR3 is TGCGCCAGCAGCCAAAATTCAGGGGGTACAACGATCGGTAATGAAAAACTGTTTTTT. It is translated as CASSQNSGGTTIGNEKLFF.

The CDR3 region is CASTLWGSRSYNEQFF. CDR3 DNA sequence: TGTGCCAGCACCCTTTGGGGCTCTCGGTCCTACAATGAGCAGTTCTTC. This chain joins TRBV28 and TRBJ2-1; maybe TRBD1 (5 bases). The CDR3 runs to 16 residues. Trimming took off 7 bases at V and 1 base at J, with 17 bases between the two ends. Germline V CDR1 and CDR2: MDHEN, SYDVKM.

The chain carries TRBV15 and TRBJ2-7; TRBD2 matches at 10 bases. V was clipped by 4 bases and J by 3 bases; unmatched bases: 9. CDR1 is LNHNV and CDR2 is YYDKDF in the germline V gene (reference sequence). CDR3 length: 16 residues. CDR3 in amino acids: CATSMYSGGLIYEQYF. CDR3 bases: TGTGCCACCAGCATGTATAGCGGGGGGCTAATCTACGAGCAGTACTTC. The full variable domain, with the rest looked up from reference TRBV15 and TRBJ2-7, is DAMVIQNPRYQVTQFGKPVTLSCSQTLNHNVMYWYQQKSSQAPKLLFHYYDKDFNNEADTPDNFQSRRPNTSFCFLDIRSPGLGDTAMYLCATSMYSGGLIYEQYFGPGTRLTVT.

This clone was seen a single time. The chain couples TRBV2 to TRBJ2-1; D gene ambiguous. V was pared by 8 bases and J by 8 bases, with 13 bases between. CDR1 is SNHLY and CDR2 is FYNNEI in the germline V gene. This CDR3 has 12 amino acids. CDR3 in DNA: TGTGCCAGCCTAACCCCGATGGATGAGCAGTTCTTC. This encodes CASLTPMDEQFF.

The CDR3 DNA sequence: TGTGCCAGCTCACCTGGACAGGGAACGAACACCGGGGAGCTGTTTTTT. Its translation: CASSPGQGTNTGELFF. This chain joins TRBV18 and TRBJ2-2; the match to TRBD1 covers 8 bases. CDR1 and CDR2 from the germline V gene are KGHSH and LQKENI. The CDR3 covers 16 residues. V dropped 3 bases and J dropped 0; count of bases not matched to a gene: 3.

V gene TRBV11-1 combines with J gene TRBJ2-5; 9 positions match TRBD1. Germline V CDR1 and CDR2: SGHAT, FQDESV (reference sequence). Trimming removed 5 bases from V and 4 bases from J; junction bases left unmatched: 14. The CDR3 is 17 amino acids. The CDR3 loop is CASSPTADRGNGETQYF. In DNA form, the CDR3 reads TGTGCCAGCAGCCCGACCGCCGACAGGGGGAATGGAGAGACCCAGTACTTC.

This chain connects TRBV5-1 to TRBJ1-1; D might be TRBD1 (5 bases). The CDR3 sequence is 15 residues long. Germline V gene lookup returns CDR1 SGHRS and CDR2 YFSETQ. Trimming shortened V by 5 bases and J by 7 bases, and 21 bases separated the two germline ends. The CDR3 spells CASRTTPGGEYEAFF. In DNA, the CDR3 is TGCGCCAGCAGAACTACACCGGGGGGAGAGTATGAAGCTTTCTTT.

The count of this clone is one. This chain joins TRBV10-3 and TRBJ2-7; the match to TRBD2 covers 9 bases. The trim removed 4 bases at V and 7 bases at J, leaving 5 bases unmatched. The germline CDR1 and CDR2 sequences are ENHRY and SYGVKD. This CDR3 spans 13 amino acids. The CDR3 DNA reads as TGTGCCATCAGTGTTGCGGGGGGGCGTGAGCAGTACTTC. As protein: CAISVAGGREQYF.

Only one count was recorded for this clone. This sequence joins TRBV6-5 and TRBJ2-6; D possibly corresponds to TRBD2 (5 bases). The CDR3 runs to 16 residues. CDR1 and CDR2 (germline): MNHEY, SVGAGI. V gave up 2 bases and J gave up 0 bases, with 8 bases separating them. The CDR3 loop reads CASSYRGSSGANVLTF. The CDR3 nucleotides are TGTGCCAGCAGTTACAGAGGGAGCTCTGGGGCCAACGTCCTGACTTTC.